Listed here are 4 T cell receptor beta chains from one sample, sequenced in a study of CXCR3-negative and CXCR3-positive naive CD8 T cells. Preparation of TRB cDNA libraries relied on 5' RACE carrying UMI labels. TCRdb processed the 5' RACE reads again and assigns one entry to each CDR3 protein, with no DNA. The listing records approximately 24,000 distinct CDR3 sequences. The source material was naive CXCR3- CD8+ T cells from blood. Indicated subset: CD45RO-CCR7+CD27+CD95- naive CD8+ T cells lacking CXCR3 (TNR3-). The source of these receptors is a human donor in good health. Some clones in this sample may be carry-over from other donors' samples.

The chain combines TRBV28 with TRBJ1-6. Germline assignment: CDR1 MDHEN and CDR2 SYDVKM. This CDR3 has 18 amino acids. The CDR3 sequence: CASQKPGLNSGRNSPLHF. Based on the CDR3 plus reference TRBV28 and TRBJ1-6, the full variable domain is DVKVTQSSRYLVKRTGEKVFLECVQDMDHENMFWYRQDPGLGLRLIYFSYDVKMKEKGDIPEGYSVSREKKERFSLILESASTNQTSMYLCASQKPGLNSGRNSPLHFGNGTRLTVT.

The V and J genes are TRBV4-2 and TRBJ1-2. Germline values: CDR1 LGHNA, CDR2 YNFKEQ. The CDR3 runs 13 residues. CDR3 protein: CASSQERIYGYTF.

The V gene is TRBV29-1, the J gene TRBJ2-7. The CDR3 spans 15 residues. Germline CDR1 and CDR2: SQVTM and ANQGSEA. The chain's CDR3 is CSVEVPSSISYEQYF.

The chain combines TRBV2 with TRBJ2-3; the TCRdb D gene call, TRBD2, has no DNA to confirm it. Per the germline V gene, CDR1 is SNHLY and CDR2 is FYNNEI. The CDR3 has 19 residues. The CDR3 sequence is CASSEERGVSGYSTDTQYF.